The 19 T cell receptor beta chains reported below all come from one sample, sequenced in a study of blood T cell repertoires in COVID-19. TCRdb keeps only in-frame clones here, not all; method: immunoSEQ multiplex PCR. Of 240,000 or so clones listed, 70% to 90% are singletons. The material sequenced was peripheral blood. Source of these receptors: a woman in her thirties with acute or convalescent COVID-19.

The CDR3 loop is CASSDASGRVADTQYF. The DNA of the CDR3 is TGTGCCAGCAGTGACGCTAGCGGGAGAGTCGCAGATACGCAGTATTTT. This chain joins TRBV25-1 and TRBJ2-3, with 10 bases lining up with TRBD2. The CDR3 has 16 residues. V dropped 3 bases and J dropped 4; count of bases not matched to a gene: 7. Germline assignment: CDR1 MGHDK and CDR2 SYGVNS.

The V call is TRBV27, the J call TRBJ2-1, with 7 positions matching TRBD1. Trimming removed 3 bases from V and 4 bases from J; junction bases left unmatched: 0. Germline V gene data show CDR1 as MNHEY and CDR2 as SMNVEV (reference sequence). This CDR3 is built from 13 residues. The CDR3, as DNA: TGTGCCAGCAGTTTGACAGGGTACAATGAGCAGTTCTTC. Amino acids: CASSLTGYNEQFF.

The CDR3 coding sequence is TGTGCCACACCGGTGAACACTGAAGCTTTCTTT. It yields the protein CATPVNTEAFF. V gene TRBV6-4 combines with J gene TRBJ1-1, with D hard to call. This CDR3 is 11 amino acids long. CDR1 is MRHNA and CDR2 is SNTAGT in the germline V gene. V was shortened by 10 bases and J by 0 bases, with 6 bases between the two germline ends.

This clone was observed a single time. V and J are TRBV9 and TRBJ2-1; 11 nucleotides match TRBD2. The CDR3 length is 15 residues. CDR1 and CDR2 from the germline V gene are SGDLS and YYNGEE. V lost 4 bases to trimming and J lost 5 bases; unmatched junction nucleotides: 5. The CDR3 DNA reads TGTGCCAGCAGCCTCCGACTAGCGGGGAACAATGAGCAGTTCTTC. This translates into CASSLRLAGNNEQFF.

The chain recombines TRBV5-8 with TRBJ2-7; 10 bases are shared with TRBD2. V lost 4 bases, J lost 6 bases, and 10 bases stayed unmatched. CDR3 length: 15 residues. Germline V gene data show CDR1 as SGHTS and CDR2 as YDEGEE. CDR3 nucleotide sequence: TGTGCCAGCAGCGCACCGGGACTAGCGTTAGTCGAGCAGTACTTC. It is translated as CASSAPGLALVEQYF. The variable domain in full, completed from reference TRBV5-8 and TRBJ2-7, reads EAGVTQSPTHLIKTRGQQATLRCSPISGHTSVYWYQQALGLGLQFLLWYDEGEERNRGNFPPRFSGRQFPNYSSELNVNALELEDSALYLCASSAPGLALVEQYFGPGTRLTVT.

CDR3 sequence reads: CASSLVVPGLYEQYF. For the CDR3, the DNA is TGTGCCAGCAGCTTAGTCGTTCCAGGATTATACGAGCAGTACTTC. The chain recombines TRBV7-9 with TRBJ2-7; no reliable D call. Trimming shortened V by 1 base and J by 4 bases, and 14 bases separated the two germline ends. The length of the CDR3 is 15 residues. Germline V gene lookup returns CDR1 SEHNR and CDR2 FQNEAQ (reference sequence).

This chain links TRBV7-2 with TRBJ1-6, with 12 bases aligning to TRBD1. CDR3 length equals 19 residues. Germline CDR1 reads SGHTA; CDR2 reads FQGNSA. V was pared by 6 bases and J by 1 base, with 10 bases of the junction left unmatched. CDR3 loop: CASSRTGTGGTSYNSPLHF. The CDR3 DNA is TGTGCCAGCAGTCGCACCGGGACAGGGGGCACGTCCTATAATTCACCCCTCCACTTT.

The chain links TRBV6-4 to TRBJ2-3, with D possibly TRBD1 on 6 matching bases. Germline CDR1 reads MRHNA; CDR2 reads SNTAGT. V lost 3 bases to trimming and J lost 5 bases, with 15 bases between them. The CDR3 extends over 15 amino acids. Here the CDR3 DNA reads TGTGCCAGCAGTGAACTCCCCGACAGGAAAGATACGCAGTATTTT. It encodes CASSELPDRKDTQYF.

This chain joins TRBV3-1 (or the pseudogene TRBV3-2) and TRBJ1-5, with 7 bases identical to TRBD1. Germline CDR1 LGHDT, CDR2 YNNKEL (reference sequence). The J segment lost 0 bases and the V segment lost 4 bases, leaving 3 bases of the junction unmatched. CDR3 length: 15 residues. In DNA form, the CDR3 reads TGTGCCAGCAGCCTCGGGACAGATAGCAATCAGCCCCAGCATTTT. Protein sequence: CASSLGTDSNQPQHF.

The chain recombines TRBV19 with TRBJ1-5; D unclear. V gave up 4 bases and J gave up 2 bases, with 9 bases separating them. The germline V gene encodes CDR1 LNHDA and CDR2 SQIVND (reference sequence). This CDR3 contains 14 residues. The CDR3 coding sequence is TGTGCCAGTAGTACCAAGGAGGGCAATCAGCCCCAGCATTTT. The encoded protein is CASSTKEGNQPQHF. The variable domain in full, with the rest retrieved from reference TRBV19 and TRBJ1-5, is DGGITQSPKYLFRKEGQNVTLSCEQNLNHDAMYWYRQDPGQGLRLIYYSQIVNDFQKGDIAEGYSVSREKKESFPLTVTSAQKNPTAFYLCASSTKEGNQPQHFGDGTRLSIL.

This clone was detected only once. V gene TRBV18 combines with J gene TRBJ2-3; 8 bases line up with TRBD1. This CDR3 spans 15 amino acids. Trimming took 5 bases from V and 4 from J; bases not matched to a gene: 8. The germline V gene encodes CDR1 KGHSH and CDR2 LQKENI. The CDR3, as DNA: TGTGCCAGCTCAACCCCTCGACAGGGGTCAGATACGCAGTATTTT. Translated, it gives CASSTPRQGSDTQYF.

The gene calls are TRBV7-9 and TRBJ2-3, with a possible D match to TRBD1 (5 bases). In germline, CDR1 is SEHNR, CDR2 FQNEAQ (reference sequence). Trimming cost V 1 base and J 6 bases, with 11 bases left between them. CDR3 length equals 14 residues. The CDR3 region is CASSLGVRDDTQYF. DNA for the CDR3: TGTGCCAGCAGCTTAGGGGTCAGGGATGATACGCAGTATTTT.

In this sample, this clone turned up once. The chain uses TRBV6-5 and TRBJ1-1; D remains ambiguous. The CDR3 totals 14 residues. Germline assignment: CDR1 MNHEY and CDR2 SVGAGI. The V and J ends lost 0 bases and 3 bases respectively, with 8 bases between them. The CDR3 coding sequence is TGTGCCAGCAGTTACTCGGCCGAAGACACTGAAGCTTTCTTT. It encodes CASSYSAEDTEAFF.

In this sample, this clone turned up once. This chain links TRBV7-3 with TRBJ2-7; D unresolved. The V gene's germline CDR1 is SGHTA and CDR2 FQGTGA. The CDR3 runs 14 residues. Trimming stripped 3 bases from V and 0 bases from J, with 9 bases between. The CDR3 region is CASSFGGSSYEQYF. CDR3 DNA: TGTGCCAGCAGCTTCGGCGGAAGCTCCTACGAGCAGTACTTC.

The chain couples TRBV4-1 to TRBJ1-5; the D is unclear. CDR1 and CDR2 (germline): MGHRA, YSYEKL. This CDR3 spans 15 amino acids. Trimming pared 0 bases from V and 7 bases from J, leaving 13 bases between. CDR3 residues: CASSQDLGRGQPQHF. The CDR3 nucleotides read TGCGCCAGCAGCCAAGATCTAGGAAGAGGACAGCCCCAGCATTTT.

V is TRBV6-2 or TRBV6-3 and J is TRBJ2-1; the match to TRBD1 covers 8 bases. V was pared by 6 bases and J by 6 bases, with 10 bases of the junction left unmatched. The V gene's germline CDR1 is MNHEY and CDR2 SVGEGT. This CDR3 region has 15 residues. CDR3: CASSLTGAYSNEQFF. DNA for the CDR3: TGTGCCAGCAGCCTGACAGGGGCTTACTCCAATGAGCAGTTCTTC.

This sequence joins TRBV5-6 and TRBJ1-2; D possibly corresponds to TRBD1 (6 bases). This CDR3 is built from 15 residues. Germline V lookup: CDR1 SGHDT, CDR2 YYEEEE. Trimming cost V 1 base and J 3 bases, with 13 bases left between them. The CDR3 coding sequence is TGTGCCAGCAGCTTGAAGGGACATTCATACTATGGCTACACCTTC. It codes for CASSLKGHSYYGYTF.

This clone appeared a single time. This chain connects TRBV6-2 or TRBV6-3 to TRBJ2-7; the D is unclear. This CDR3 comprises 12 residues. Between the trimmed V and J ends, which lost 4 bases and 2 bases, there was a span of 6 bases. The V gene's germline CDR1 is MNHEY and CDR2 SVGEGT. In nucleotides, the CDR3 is TGTGCCAGCAGTTCCCAGGCCTACGAGCAGTACTTC. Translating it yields CASSSQAYEQYF.

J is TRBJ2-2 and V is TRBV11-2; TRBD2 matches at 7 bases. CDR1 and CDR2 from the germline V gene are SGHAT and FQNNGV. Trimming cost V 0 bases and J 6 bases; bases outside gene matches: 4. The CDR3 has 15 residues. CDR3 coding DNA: TGTGCCAGCAGCTTAGACGGGGGGAGGGCCGGGGAGCTGTTTTTT. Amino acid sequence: CASSLDGGRAGELFF.